The rows below give T cell receptor beta chains drawn from one sample of a study of identical twins. TCRdb ran MiXCR on the 5' RACE reads and lists one entry per CDR3 protein. The table has about 240,000 distinct CDR3 sequences, 8% to 11% seen once; the top ten hold 9% to 10%. The sample was memory T cells sorted from blood. The receptors were gathered from a man in his fifties or sixties in good health. Both conserved end residues are trimmed from each CDR3. D genes are given only for firm matches.

CDR3: ASSFSGPSGFNTGELF
J: TRBJ2-2
D: TRBD2
V: TRBV11-2

CDR3: SASDSSGANVLT
J: TRBJ2-6
D: NA
V: TRBV20-1

CDR3: ASSPGSLWETQY
J: TRBJ2-5
D: NA
V: TRBV3-1

CDR3: ASTLGGVSTGELF
J: TRBJ2-2
D: NA
V: TRBV19

CDR3: ASSGPGRGAF
J: TRBJ1-1
D: NA
V: TRBV25-1

CDR3: ASSGVAQRTATNEKLF
J: TRBJ1-4
D: NA
V: TRBV5-6

CDR3: ASSLEPSGYNEQF
J: TRBJ2-1
D: TRBD2
V: TRBV5-1

CDR3: ASSLGAGGMGELF
J: TRBJ2-2
D: TRBD1
V: TRBV7-2

CDR3: ASSWGQKLEAF
J: TRBJ1-1
D: NA
V: TRBV6-2/TRBV6-3

CDR3: ASSPTGSGYT
J: TRBJ1-2
D: TRBD1
V: TRBV12-3/TRBV12-4

CDR3: ASSAGTGTGKEY
J: TRBJ2-4
D: TRBD1
V: TRBV6-2/TRBV6-3

CDR3: SVEERGYETQY
J: TRBJ2-5
D: NA
V: TRBV29-1

CDR3: ASSEEGSYLYNEQF
J: TRBJ2-1
D: NA
V: TRBV2

CDR3: ASSQEGRTARGATQY
J: TRBJ2-5
D: NA
V: TRBV4-3

CDR3: ASSPIAGVRETQY
J: TRBJ2-5
D: TRBD2
V: TRBV18

CDR3: ASSSSGRDETQY
J: TRBJ2-5
D: TRBD2
V: TRBV6-1

CDR3: AIRQGAPYEQY
J: TRBJ2-7
D: TRBD1
V: TRBV10-3

CDR3: ASSWPDRNTEAF
J: TRBJ1-1
D: NA
V: TRBV5-1

CDR3: ASRPNTGSETQY
J: TRBJ2-5
D: NA
V: TRBV5-6

CDR3: ASSKTGVYEQY
J: TRBJ2-7
D: TRBD1
V: TRBV5-5

CDR3: ATTAGATGELF
J: TRBJ2-2
D: NA
V: TRBV15

CDR3: SASGDRGRGQETQY
J: TRBJ2-5
D: TRBD1
V: TRBV20-1

CDR3: ASRSSLGGGSYEQY
J: TRBJ2-7
D: TRBD2
V: TRBV28

CDR3: ASSQDSLLATNEQF
J: TRBJ2-1
D: TRBD2
V: TRBV4-3

CDR3: ASSLMSKLTYNEQF
J: TRBJ2-1
D: NA
V: TRBV28

CDR3: SVANQMLTYEQY
J: TRBJ2-7
D: NA
V: TRBV29-1

CDR3: ASSHPRGPYEQY
J: TRBJ2-7
D: TRBD1
V: TRBV28

CDR3: ASSSGTAFWDAQY
J: TRBJ2-3
D: TRBD1
V: TRBV5-1

CDR3: ASSGGRWSSYEQY
J: TRBJ2-7
D: NA
V: TRBV2

CDR3: RAEGVAGVGDTQY
J: TRBJ2-3
D: TRBD2
V: TRBV20-1

CDR3: AISGQSNSPLH
J: TRBJ1-6
D: NA
V: TRBV10-3

CDR3: SAMSLVDEQY
J: TRBJ2-7
D: NA
V: TRBV20-1

CDR3: ASSSGHYGYT
J: TRBJ1-2
D: NA
V: TRBV5-6

CDR3: ASSKGTELSYGYT
J: TRBJ1-2
D: TRBD1
V: TRBV19

CDR3: ASSASTGGRETQY
J: TRBJ2-5
D: TRBD1
V: TRBV9

CDR3: ASSLLGQGEETQY
J: TRBJ2-5
D: TRBD1
V: TRBV5-5

CDR3: ASSFPLKQGEADTQY
J: TRBJ2-3
D: NA
V: TRBV28

CDR3: ASSLRGSYEQY
J: TRBJ2-7
D: TRBD2
V: TRBV5-1

CDR3: ASTATGTGIETQY
J: TRBJ2-5
D: TRBD1
V: TRBV28

CDR3: ASSQGAVRFNNEQF
J: TRBJ2-1
D: NA
V: TRBV3-1